This T cell receptor (beta chain) was captured by sequencing in a study of T cell repertoires in cytomegalovirus infection (dated by TCRdb to the late 2010s). Broadly, across the study: Alongside well-studied HLA-B-restricted epitopes, the peptide stimulations were aimed at recently identified HLA-C-restricted CMV epitopes, whose presentation resists viral immunomodulation. The HLA type of each donor mattered for the analysis, because public TCR beta signatures pointed to carriage of CMV infection along with the matching HLA type. The investigation overall reported the following: The ex vivo response was dominated by HLA-C-restricted CMV-specific TCR beta clonotypes, which also provided the single most frequent clonotype in two of eight donors. Cumulative frequency of public TCR beta family members discriminated carriers of CMV infection plus the relevant HLA type in this cohort and an independent 352-donor cohort.

This clonotype was seen more than once but under ten times. This receptor's antigen is unknown. Base qualities are not at hand, and no much larger clone is one base apart. The CDR3 sequence holds 15 residues, the cysteine and phenylalanine included. Left in the record is the CDR3 DNA by itself, 45 bases read in frame from the first base. The germline V end is reduced by 4 bases and the J end by 4 bases; junction bases left unmatched: 7. CDR1 and CDR2 (LNHDA, SQIVND) derive from the germline V gene (reference sequence). Taken with the paper, the label for treatment or condition translates to: in vitro stimulation with specific CMV peptide epitopes to enrich CMV-specific T cells. Sequencing took place on an Illumina HiSeq 1500. Starting from the raw public reads, TCRdb applied fastp trimming at Q25, assembled clones with MiXCR and retained in-frame beta chains. Identical CDR3 protein sequences are pooled into one entry, listed with their most common genes and DNA. The sample profile shows some 800,000 distinct CDR3 sequences; approximately 32% of them were found once. Under 15% of the sample belongs to the ten largest clones.

Sequenced here: cultured CD8+ T cells from PBMCs, sampled from culture after CMV antigen stimulation. In this chain, TRBV19 is recombined with TRBJ1-5, and 7 junction bases match TRBD1. The sequence was collected from a human donor in good health (CMV status not recorded). Some clones in this sample may be carry-over from other donors' samples. For the CDR3, the sequence is CASSSSAGGNQPQHF. The sequence in DNA is TGTGCCAGTAGTAGCTCTGCAGGGGGTAATCAGCCCCAGCATTTT.